The clone carrying this T cell receptor beta chain was counted only a few times. The germline CDR1 and CDR2 sequences are LGHDT and YNNKEL (reference sequence). V dropped 1 base and J dropped 2 bases, with 6 bases sitting between them. The CDR3 has 14 amino acids. These data are taken from a study of blood T cell repertoires in COVID-19. Study as a whole: The study drew acute and convalescent COVID-19 samples from the United States, Italy and Spain. PBMCs, B-cell-depleted T cells, or T cells provided the cDNA or gDNA that made up the material.

Methods used by the authors: Reference gene primers were amplified, and this amplification served to estimate nucleated cell counts. The assay was immunoSEQ multiplex PCR, and TCRdb's table has in-frame clones only and misses some. From that table come the V and J calls and clone size; the DNA was used to work out D and trimming. The sample records hundreds of thousands of clones, roughly 80% being singletons. Material for sequencing was peripheral blood. This receptor was identified in a woman aged 40-49 years with active or convalescent COVID-19. This chain joins TRBV3-1 (or the pseudogene TRBV3-2) and TRBJ1-5; weak D call: TRBD1 (6 bases). This CDR3 is CASSQGQGNQPQHF. The CDR3 DNA sequence: TGTGCCAGCAGCCAAGGACAGGGCAATCAGCCCCAGCATTTT.